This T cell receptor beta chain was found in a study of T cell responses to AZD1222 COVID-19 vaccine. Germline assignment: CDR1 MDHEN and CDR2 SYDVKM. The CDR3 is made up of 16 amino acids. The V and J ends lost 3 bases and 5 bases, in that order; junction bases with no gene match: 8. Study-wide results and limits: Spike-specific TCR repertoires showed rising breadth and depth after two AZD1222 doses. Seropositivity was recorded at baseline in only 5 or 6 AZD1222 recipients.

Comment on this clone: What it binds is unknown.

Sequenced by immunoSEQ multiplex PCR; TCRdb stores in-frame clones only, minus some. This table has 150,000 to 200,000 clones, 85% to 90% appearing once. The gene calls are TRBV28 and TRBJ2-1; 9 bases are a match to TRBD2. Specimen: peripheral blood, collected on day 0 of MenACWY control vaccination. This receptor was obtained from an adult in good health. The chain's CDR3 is CASSFGLAGSDNEQFF. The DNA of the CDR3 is TGTGCCAGCAGTTTTGGGCTAGCGGGGTCAGACAATGAGCAGTTCTTC. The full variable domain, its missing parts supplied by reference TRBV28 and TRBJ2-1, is DVKVTQSSRYLVKRTGEKVFLECVQDMDHENMFWYRQDPGLGLRLIYFSYDVKMKEKGDIPEGYSVSREKKERFSLILESASTNQTSMYLCASSFGLAGSDNEQFFGPGTRLTVL.